Listed below are T cell receptor beta chains from one sample, sequenced in a study of response to subunit inactivated influenza vaccine. TCRdb reanalysed the RT-PCR reads using MiXCR and keeps one entry per CDR3 protein. Here the sample spans more than 150,000 distinct CDR3 sequences, nearly 9.5% being singletons. Sequences were derived from non-naive T cells sorted from PBMCs, sampled on the day of vaccination. These receptors were collected from a man aged 50-59 years who received an inactivated influenza vaccine. Both conserved end residues are part of each CDR3. D genes are given only for firm matches. The size of a clone is reported for some rows only, either as once, few or many, or as a class for expanded clones.

clone_size	v_call	j_call	d_call	cdr3_nt	cdr3_aa
.	TRBV3-1	TRBJ2-5	TRBD2	TGTGCCAGCAGCCCACGTACGGGAGGAAAGGTGACCCAGTACTTC	CASSPRTGGKVTQYF
many	TRBV11-2	TRBJ2-1	.	TGTGCCAGCAGCCCCCACAATGAGCAGTTCTTC	CASSPHNEQFF
many	TRBV5-1	TRBJ2-6	.	TGCGCCAGCAGCTTGGTAGGCAGCCAAAGCTCTGGGGCCAACGTCCTGACTTTC	CASSLVGSQSSGANVLTF
many	TRBV27	TRBJ2-3	TRBD2	TGTGCCAGCAGTTTTAATTTAGCGGGGGATGATACGCAGTATTTT	CASSFNLAGDDTQYF
many	TRBV6-1	TRBJ1-2	.	TGTGCCAGCAGTGAAGGACACCGGGACTATGGCTACACCTTC	CASSEGHRDYGYTF
.	TRBV10-3	TRBJ2-5	TRBD2	TGTGCCATCAGTGAGGGAAGAGGAGCGGGGGGGGGACAAGAGACCCAGTACTTC	CAISEGRGAGGGQETQYF
many	TRBV6-2/TRBV6-3	TRBJ2-7	.	TGTGCCAGCAGTTACGTTGGGTCCTACGAGCAGTACTTC	CASSYVGSYEQYF
.	TRBV5-4	TRBJ2-3	.	TGTGCCAGCAGCTTGGAACGGCCAGATACGCAGTATTTT	CASSLERPDTQYF
.	TRBV20-1	TRBJ2-7	TRBD2	TGCAGTGCTACCTCCAAACCTAGCGGGGGGGTACTCGAGCAGTACTTC	CSATSKPSGGVLEQYF
few	TRBV14	TRBJ2-1	TRBD2	TGTGCCAGCAGCCTAAGAGCGGGATTCGTGAATGAGCAGTTCTTC	CASSLRAGFVNEQFF
.	TRBV28	TRBJ2-7	TRBD1	TGTGCCAGTACAGGACAGGGGACCTACGAGCAGTACTTC	CASTGQGTYEQYF
many	TRBV7-9	TRBJ2-5	.	TGTGCCAGCAAGGTTGGGGAGACCCAGTACTTC	CASKVGETQYF
.	TRBV9	TRBJ1-2	.	TGTGCCAGCAGCGTAGTGGAGGGGTTGGGCTACACCTTC	CASSVVEGLGYTF
.	TRBV7-7	TRBJ2-1	TRBD2	TGTGCCAGCAGCTTATCGATGTCGCGGGAGGGAGGGTCCAATGAGCAGTTCTTC	CASSLSMSREGGSNEQFF
.	TRBV20-1	TRBJ2-5	.	TGCAGTGCTCACAGACAGCAAAAAGAGACCCAGTACTTC	CSAHRQQKETQYF
.	TRBV20-1	TRBJ1-2	TRBD1	TGCAGTGCTAGAGGGGGGGGACAGTACCTTAACTATGGCTACACCTTC	CSARGGGQYLNYGYTF
few	TRBV4-2	TRBJ1-5	TRBD1	TGTGCCAGCAGCCCTGGGACAGGGCGGGGCAATCAGCCCCAGCATTTT	CASSPGTGRGNQPQHF
many	TRBV24-1	TRBJ2-1	TRBD2	TGTGCCACCAGTGATTTGCGACCAACTAGCGGGGGGAGGCATGAGCAGTTCTTC	CATSDLRPTSGGRHEQFF
many	TRBV11-1	TRBJ2-1	TRBD2	TGTGCCAGCAGCCCCAACCCTAGGGCGGGAGGGCCGCGGAATGAGCAGTTCTTC	CASSPNPRAGGPRNEQFF
.	TRBV7-9	TRBJ1-1	.	TGTGCCAGCATCGTCGGGACTGAAGCTTTCTTT	CASIVGTEAFF
.	TRBV5-1	TRBJ2-5	.	TGCGCCAGCAGCTGGCAGGGACTGGAGACCCAGTACTTC	CASSWQGLETQYF
.	TRBV7-2	TRBJ1-6	.	TGTGCCAGCAGCTTATTGAGGACAGCAAATAATTCACCCCTCCACTTT	CASSLLRTANNSPLHF
many	TRBV14	TRBJ2-7	.	TGTGCCAGCAGCCAAGATTTACGGGGCGAGCAGTACTTC	CASSQDLRGEQYF
.	TRBV3-1	TRBJ2-4	.	TGTGCCAGCAGCCAAGCGGGACGCAACATTCAGTACTTC	CASSQAGRNIQYF
few	TRBV5-6	TRBJ2-7	.	TGTGCCAGCCACCCCGGGGGCCCCCGAGCCGAGCAGTACTTC	CASHPGGPRAEQYF
many	TRBV7-2	TRBJ2-1	TRBD2	TGTGCCAGCAGCTTAGTTTTGGGAGGGAATGAGCAGTTCTTC	CASSLVLGGNEQFF
few	TRBV5-1	TRBJ2-2	TRBD1	TGCGCCAGCCGCGGACAGGGGTCGAACACCGGGGAGCTGTTTTTT	CASRGQGSNTGELFF
few	TRBV30	TRBJ1-6	TRBD1	TGTGCCTGGAGTGTACGGGACAGGGGGAGTTCACCCCTCCACTTT	CAWSVRDRGSSPLHF
many	TRBV6-5	TRBJ2-5	TRBD2	TGTGCCAGCAGTTTGCAACTAGCGGGAGTAGAAGAGACCCAGTACTTC	CASSLQLAGVEETQYF
few	TRBV6-4	TRBJ2-3	TRBD2	TGTGCCAGCAGTGACGAAGCGGGGAGCACAGATACGCAGTATTTT	CASSDEAGSTDTQYF
.	TRBV28	TRBJ2-2	TRBD2	TGTGCCAGCTCGGGGGGGCCCATGAACACCGGGGAGCTGTTTTTT	CASSGGPMNTGELFF
many	TRBV5-1	TRBJ2-7	TRBD1	TGCGCCAGCAGCTTCGATGGACAGGCCTCCTACGAGCAGTACTTC	CASSFDGQASYEQYF
few	TRBV7-2	TRBJ2-7	.	TGTGCCAGCAGCCCATGGGTGGGGACGACCTACGAGCAGTACTTC	CASSPWVGTTYEQYF
.	TRBV30	TRBJ2-7	.	TGTGCCTGGAAGGAGCGGGTCGTCCACGAGCAGTACTTC	CAWKERVVHEQYF